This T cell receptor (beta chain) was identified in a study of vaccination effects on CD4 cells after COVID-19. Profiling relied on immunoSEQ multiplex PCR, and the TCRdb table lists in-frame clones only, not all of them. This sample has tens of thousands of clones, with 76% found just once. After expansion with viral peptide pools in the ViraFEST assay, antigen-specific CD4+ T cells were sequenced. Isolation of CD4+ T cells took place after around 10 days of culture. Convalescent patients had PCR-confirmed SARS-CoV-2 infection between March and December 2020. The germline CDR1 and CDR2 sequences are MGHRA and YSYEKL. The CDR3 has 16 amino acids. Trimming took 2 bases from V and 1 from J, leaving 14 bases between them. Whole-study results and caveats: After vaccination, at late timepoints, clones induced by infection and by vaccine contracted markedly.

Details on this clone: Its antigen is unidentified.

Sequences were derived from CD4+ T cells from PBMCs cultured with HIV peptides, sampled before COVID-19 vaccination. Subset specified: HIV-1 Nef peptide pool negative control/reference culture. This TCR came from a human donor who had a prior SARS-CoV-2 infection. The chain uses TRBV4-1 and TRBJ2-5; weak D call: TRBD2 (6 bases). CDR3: CASSQSLAPSQETQYF. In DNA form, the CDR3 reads TGCGCCAGCAGCCAAAGTCTAGCGCCGTCCCAAGAGACCCAGTACTTC.